A single sample is the source of the 26 T cell receptor beta chains below, sequenced in a study of Ad26.COV2.S vaccination and SARS-CoV-2 variants. Indicated treatment: 15 to 20 received Ad26.COV2.S at low or high dose, single or two shots; roughly five received placebo; per-sample allocation not given. After the first vaccine or placebo injection, samples were drawn on day 63. The method was immunoSEQ multiplex PCR; TCRdb's version includes in-frame clones alone and lacks a portion of them. The profile shows roughly 700,000 clones, roughly 90% of them singletons. This material consisted of peripheral blood, taken in a trial of Ad26.COV2.S vaccine versus placebo. Receptors were obtained from a person between 18 and 59 years old who received the Ad26.COV2.S COVID-19 vaccine or a placebo.

With regard to this clone: The sample carries other DNA sequences with the same CDR3. The gene calls are TRBV15 and TRBJ2-7, with D possibly matching TRBD2 (6 bases). CDR3 size: 14 residues. Germline values: CDR1 LNHNV, CDR2 YYDKDF (reference sequence). The V gene lost 1 base and the J gene lost 3 bases, with 10 bases spanning the gap. The CDR3 here is CATSRVGGSYEQYF. DNA for the CDR3: TGTGCCACCAGCAGAGTTGGGGGGAGCTACGAGCAGTACTTC.

V gene TRBV30 combines with J gene TRBJ2-2; no reliable D call. V lost 4 bases and J lost 1, with 10 bases in between. Germline V gene sequence: CDR1 GTSNPN, CDR2 SVGIG (reference sequence). This CDR3 region has 14 residues. The DNA of the CDR3 is TGTGCCTGGACCCGGGCTTGGAACACCGGGGAGCTGTTTTTT. The encoded protein is CAWTRAWNTGELFF. Complete variable domain (other parts from reference TRBV30 and TRBJ2-2): SQTIHQWPATLVQPVGSPLSLECTVEGTSNPNLYWYRQAAGRGLQLLFYSVGIGQISSEVPQNLSASRPQDRQFILSSKKLLLSDSGFYLCAWTRAWNTGELFFGEGSRLTVL.

V usage is TRBV2 and J usage is TRBJ1-2; TRBD1 agrees at 9 bases. Trimming at V came to 3 bases and at J to 13 bases, leaving 9 bases not matched to a gene. The CDR3 covers 13 residues. From germline, CDR1 is SNHLY and CDR2 FYNNEI. CDR3 residues: CASSEAGTGSLTF. In nucleotides, the CDR3 is TGTGCCAGCAGTGAGGCCGGGACAGGGTCGCTCACCTTC.

This chain uses TRBV6-5 with TRBJ1-2; no definite D call. Germline CDR1 and CDR2: MNHEY and SVGAGI. The CDR3 runs 11 residues. Trimming pared 6 bases from V and 7 bases from J, leaving 9 bases between. The CDR3 reads CASSQAVGYTF. The DNA for the CDR3 is TGTGCCAGCAGCCAAGCCGTTGGCTACACCTTC.

The rearrangement joins TRBV7-6 to TRBJ2-1; 7 bases line up with TRBD1. The ends lost 5 bases at V and 4 bases at J; junction bases unmatched: 11. The germline gives CDR1 SGHVS, CDR2 FNYEAQ. The CDR3 is 16 amino acids. CDR3 in DNA: TGTGCCAGCAGCCACCCCTTGGGACAGCAATACAATGAGCAGTTCTTC. Translating it yields CASSHPLGQQYNEQFF.

The CDR3 spells CASRSRDRTSTNEKLFF. CDR3 in DNA: TGTGCCAGTAGGTCGCGGGACAGGACTTCCACTAATGAAAAACTGTTTTTT. The chain couples TRBV19 to TRBJ1-4, with 8 bases aligning to TRBD1. The CDR3 covers 17 residues. J lost 2 bases, V lost 6 bases, and 11 bases had no gene match. The germline CDR1 and CDR2 sequences are LNHDA and SQIVND (reference sequence).

The chain is built from TRBV19 and TRBJ1-4; D is possibly TRBD1 (6 bases). The CDR3 covers 14 residues. V lost 3 bases to trimming and J lost 5 bases, with 10 bases between them. The germline V gene encodes CDR1 LNHDA and CDR2 SQIVND (reference sequence). CDR3 DNA sequence: TGTGCCAGTAGTATCCATGGACAGAATGAAAAACTGTTTTTT. Its protein product is CASSIHGQNEKLFF.

Only a few counts were recorded for this clone. This rearrangement joins TRBV14 to TRBJ1-2; TRBD1 is a possible D gene (6 bases). The CDR3 consists of 15 residues. Between the trimmed V and J ends, which lost 1 base and 6 bases, there was a span of 15 bases. Germline V lookup: CDR1 SGHDN, CDR2 FVKESK. Here the CDR3 reads CASSQAAPGTHGYTF. CDR3 sequence (DNA): TGTGCCAGCAGCCAAGCCGCTCCGGGGACACATGGCTACACCTTC. Using reference TRBV14 and TRBJ1-2 for the parts outside the CDR3, the full variable domain is EAGVTQFPSHSVIEKGQTVTLRCDPISGHDNLYWYRRVMGKEIKFLLHFVKESKQDESGMPNNRFLAERTGGTYSTLKVQPAELEDSGVYFCASSQAAPGTHGYTFGSGTRLTVV.

The chain combines TRBV5-8 with TRBJ2-5; TRBD1 might be the D (6 bases). The germline gives CDR1 SGHTS, CDR2 YDEGEE. The V and J ends lost 4 bases and 5 bases respectively, with 21 bases between them. The CDR3 spans 16 residues. For the CDR3, the DNA is TGTGCCAGCAGCGGGGGCCGGGTTAGGATGCGGGAGACCCAGTACTTC. Amino acids: CASSGGRVRMRETQYF.

V and J are TRBV7-6 and TRBJ1-6; no firm D call. The germline gives CDR1 SGHVS, CDR2 FNYEAQ. V lost 3 bases and J lost 4, with 7 bases in between. The CDR3 consists of 14 residues. Written as DNA, the CDR3 is TGTGCCAGCAGCTTGGGCGGGTATAATTCACCCCTCCACTTT. As protein: CASSLGGYNSPLHF.

This chain joins TRBV4-3 and TRBJ1-4, with a weak D call TRBD1 (5 bases). Germline V gene sequence: CDR1 LGHNA, CDR2 YSLEER. The CDR3 has 18 residues. Trimming took 0 bases from V and 5 from J, leaving 19 bases between them. DNA of the CDR3: TGCGCCAGCAGCCAAGATCCACAGGCTACGGGTGGAAATGAAAAACTGTTTTTT. As protein: CASSQDPQATGGNEKLFF.

The chain couples TRBV7-8 to TRBJ2-3; 12 nucleotides agree with TRBD2. Looked up from germline, CDR1 is SGHVS and CDR2 is FQNEAQ. This CDR3 is 18 amino acids long. The V segment lost 1 base and the J segment 7 bases; nucleotides outside the gene matches: 12. The CDR3 here is CASSLDSVTSGGPNTQYF. The CDR3 region has the DNA TGTGCCAGCAGCTTAGATTCTGTGACTAGCGGGGGACCGAATACGCAGTATTTT.

This chain uses TRBV10-3 with TRBJ2-7; no firm D call. The V gene's germline CDR1 is ENHRY and CDR2 SYGVKD. There are 14 residues in the CDR3. V was trimmed by 0 bases and J by 4 bases, leaving 10 bases between them. The CDR3 region is CAISESTTPYEQYF. CDR3 in DNA: TGTGCCATCAGTGAGTCGACGACACCGTACGAGCAGTACTTC.

The chain recombines TRBV9 with TRBJ1-1, with TRBD1 as a possible D gene (5 bases). Germline V lookup: CDR1 SGDLS, CDR2 YYNGEE. Trimming stripped 4 bases from V and 3 bases from J, with 16 bases between. The CDR3 covers 15 residues. The CDR3 DNA is TGTGCCAGCAGCCCCCAGACGGACATTTACACTGAAGCTTTCTTT. The encoded protein is CASSPQTDIYTEAFF.

The J gene is TRBJ2-5, the V gene TRBV6-5; D remains ambiguous. This CDR3 has 13 amino acids. Trimming pared 2 bases from V and 5 bases from J, leaving 9 bases between. In germline, CDR1 is MNHEY, CDR2 SVGAGI. CDR3 region: CASSYGAVETQYF. DNA for the CDR3: TGTGCCAGCAGTTACGGCGCTGTGGAGACCCAGTACTTC.

This chain links TRBV6-5 with TRBJ1-1; the match to TRBD1 covers 8 bases. Per the germline V gene, CDR1 is MNHEY and CDR2 is SVGAGI. There are 14 residues in the CDR3. V was clipped by 4 bases and J by 0 bases; unmatched bases: 1. The CDR3 coding sequence is TGTGCCAGCAGTTGGGACAGGATGAACACTGAAGCTTTCTTT. Protein sequence: CASSWDRMNTEAFF.

This clone was seen a few times. The rearrangement joins TRBV5-4 to TRBJ2-7, with 11 bases that match TRBD2. Germline CDR1 and CDR2: SGHNT and YYREEE (reference sequence). V dropped 4 bases and J dropped 0; count of bases not matched to a gene: 6. This CDR3 has 16 amino acids. CDR3 nucleotide sequence: TGTGCCAGCAGCCCGGGACTAGCGGCCACCTCCTACGAGCAGTACTTC. Translated, it gives CASSPGLAATSYEQYF.

V gene TRBV3-1 (or the pseudogene TRBV3-2) combines with J gene TRBJ2-1; 8 bases line up with TRBD2. The CDR3 spans 16 residues. The V and J ends lost 1 base and 4 bases, in that order; junction bases with no gene match: 6. From germline, CDR1 is LGHDT and CDR2 YNNKEL (reference sequence). CDR3 in amino acids: CASSQGLSGGYNEQFF. Written as DNA, the CDR3 is TGTGCCAGCAGCCAAGGTTTAAGCGGGGGTTACAATGAGCAGTTCTTC.

J is TRBJ1-4 and V is TRBV9; tentatively, D is TRBD1 (5 bases). Trimming left V 0 bases short and J 6 bases short, with 15 bases between. CDR3 length: 16 residues. CDR1 SGDLS and CDR2 YYNGEE come from the germline V gene. CDR3 coding DNA: TGTGCCAGCAGCGTAGGAGGATCCGGGACCGATGAAAAACTGTTTTTT. Translating gives CASSVGGSGTDEKLFF.

The rearrangement joins TRBV12-3 or TRBV12-4 to TRBJ2-7; D is perhaps TRBD1 (6 bases). The CDR3 contains 13 residues. Trimming took 7 bases from V and 6 from J, leaving 16 bases between them. The CDR3 loop reads CASTPTGMGEQYF. The DNA of the CDR3 is TGTGCCAGCACCCCTACAGGGATGGGCGAGCAGTACTTC.

This clone was counted only a few times. This chain connects TRBV21-1 to TRBJ2-1; the table assigns TRBD2, which was not confirmed against the DNA. TRBV21-1 is annotated as a pseudogene. This CDR3 contains 14 residues. DNA for the CDR3: TGTGCCAGCACTTCGGCTAGCGGGGGATATGAGCAGTTCTTC. Encoded protein: CASTSASGGYEQFF.

This chain links TRBV6-5 with TRBJ1-6; a weak D match, TRBD1 (6 bases). The CDR3 is 15 amino acids. Trimming stripped 6 bases from V and 5 bases from J, with 14 bases between. Germline V gene data show CDR1 as MNHEY and CDR2 as SVGAGI. CDR3 sequence: CASRAGAQDNSPLHF. The CDR3 DNA follows: TGTGCCAGCAGGGCAGGGGCGCAGGATAATTCACCCCTCCACTTT.

The chain carries TRBV4-1 and TRBJ1-2, with D unclear. Germline CDR1 and CDR2: MGHRA and YSYEKL. The CDR3 covers 16 residues. V dropped 3 bases and J dropped 8 bases, with 22 bases sitting between them. CDR3 amino acids: CASSHSGRERSGGYTF. In DNA form, the CDR3 reads TGCGCCAGCAGCCATTCGGGGAGGGAAAGGTCGGGCGGCTACACCTTC.

The CDR3 loop is CASSLPLLAGPYNEQFF. In DNA form, the CDR3 reads TGCGCCAGCAGCTTACCCCTGTTAGCGGGTCCTTACAATGAGCAGTTCTTC. The chain has TRBV5-1 and TRBJ2-1; 7 bases align to TRBD2. CDR1 SGHRS and CDR2 YFSETQ come from the germline V gene. This CDR3 contains 17 residues. V dropped 2 bases and J dropped 4; count of bases not matched to a gene: 12. Drawing the rest from reference TRBV5-1 and TRBJ2-1, the complete variable domain is KAGVTQTPRYLIKTRGQQVTLSCSPISGHRSVSWYQQTPGQGLQFLFEYFSETQRNKGNFPGRFSGRQFSNSRSEMNVSTLELGDSALYLCASSLPLLAGPYNEQFFGPGTRLTVL.

The CDR3 sequence: CASSSPTGGNEQFF. DNA for the CDR3: TGTGCCAGCAGCTCCCCTACAGGGGGCAATGAGCAGTTCTTC. This chain links TRBV5-4 with TRBJ2-1; 8 nucleotides line up with TRBD1. This CDR3 region has 14 residues. CDR1 and CDR2 from the germline V gene are SGHNT and YYREEE (reference sequence). The junction had 5 bases not matched to a gene; V was cut back by 3 bases and J by 6 bases.

V usage is TRBV30 and J usage is TRBJ1-1; 7 bases match TRBD1. Germline lookup yields CDR1 GTSNPN and CDR2 SVGIG (reference sequence). V dropped 0 bases and J dropped 8; count of bases not matched to a gene: 6. The CDR3 is made up of 13 amino acids. This CDR3 is CAWSVRGGREAFF. As DNA, the CDR3 is TGTGCCTGGAGTGTACGAGGGGGCAGGGAAGCTTTCTTT.